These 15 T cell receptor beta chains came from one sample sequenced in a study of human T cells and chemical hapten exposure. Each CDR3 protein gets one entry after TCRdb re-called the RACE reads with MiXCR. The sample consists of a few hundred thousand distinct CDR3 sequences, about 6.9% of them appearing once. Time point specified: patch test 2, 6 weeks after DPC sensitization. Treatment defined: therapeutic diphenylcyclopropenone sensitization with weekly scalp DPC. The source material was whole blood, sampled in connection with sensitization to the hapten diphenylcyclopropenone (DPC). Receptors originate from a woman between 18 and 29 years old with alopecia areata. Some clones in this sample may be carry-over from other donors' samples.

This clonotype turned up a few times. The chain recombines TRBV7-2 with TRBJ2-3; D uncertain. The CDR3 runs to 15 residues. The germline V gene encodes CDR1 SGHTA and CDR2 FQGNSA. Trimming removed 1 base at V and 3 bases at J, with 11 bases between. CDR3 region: CASSLEHRVTDTQYF. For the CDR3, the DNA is TGTGCCAGCAGCTTAGAACACAGAGTAACAGATACGCAGTATTTT.

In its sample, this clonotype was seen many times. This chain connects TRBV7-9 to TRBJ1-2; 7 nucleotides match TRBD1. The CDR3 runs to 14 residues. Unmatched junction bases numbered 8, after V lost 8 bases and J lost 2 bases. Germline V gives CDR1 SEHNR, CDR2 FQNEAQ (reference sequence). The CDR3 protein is CASGELTGNYGYTF. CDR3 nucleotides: TGTGCCAGCGGCGAGCTGACAGGGAACTATGGCTACACCTTC.

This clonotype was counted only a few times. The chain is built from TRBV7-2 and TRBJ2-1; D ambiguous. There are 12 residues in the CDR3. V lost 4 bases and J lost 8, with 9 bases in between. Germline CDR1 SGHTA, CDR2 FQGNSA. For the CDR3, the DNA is TGTGCCAGCAGCTCTCTTACATATGAGCAGTTCTTC. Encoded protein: CASSSLTYEQFF.

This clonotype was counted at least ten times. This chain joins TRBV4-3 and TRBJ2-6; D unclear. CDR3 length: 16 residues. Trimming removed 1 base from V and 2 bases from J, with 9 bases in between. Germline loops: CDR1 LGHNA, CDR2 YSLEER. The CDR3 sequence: CASSQGERTGANVLTF. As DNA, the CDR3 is TGCGCCAGCAGCCAAGGAGAAAGGACTGGGGCCAACGTCCTGACTTTC.

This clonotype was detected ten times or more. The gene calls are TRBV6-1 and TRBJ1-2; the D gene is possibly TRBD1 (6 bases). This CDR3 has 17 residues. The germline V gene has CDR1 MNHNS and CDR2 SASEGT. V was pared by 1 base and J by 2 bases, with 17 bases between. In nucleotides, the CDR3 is TGTGCCAGCAGTGAAGTCATGGGGGCAGGAGCGAACTATGGCTACACCTTC. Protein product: CASSEVMGAGANYGYTF.

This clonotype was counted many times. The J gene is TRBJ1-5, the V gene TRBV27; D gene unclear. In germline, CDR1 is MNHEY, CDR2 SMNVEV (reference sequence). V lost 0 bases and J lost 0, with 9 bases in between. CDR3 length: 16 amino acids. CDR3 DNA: TGTGCCAGCAGTTTATCGGGAACGAATAGCAATCAGCCCCAGCATTTT. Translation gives CASSLSGTNSNQPQHF.

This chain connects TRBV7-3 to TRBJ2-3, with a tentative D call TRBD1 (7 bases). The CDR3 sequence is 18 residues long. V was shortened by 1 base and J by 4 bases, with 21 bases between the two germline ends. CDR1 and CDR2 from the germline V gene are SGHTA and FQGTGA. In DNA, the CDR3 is TGTGCCAGCAGCTTAAAGGGTAGGAGACAGGGAGGCGCAGATACGCAGTATTTT. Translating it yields CASSLKGRRQGGADTQYF.

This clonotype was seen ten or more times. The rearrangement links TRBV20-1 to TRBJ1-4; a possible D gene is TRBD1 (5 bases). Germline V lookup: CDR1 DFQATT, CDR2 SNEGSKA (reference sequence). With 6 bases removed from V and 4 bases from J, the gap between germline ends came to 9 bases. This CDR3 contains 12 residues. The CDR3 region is CSADGGNEKLFF. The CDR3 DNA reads TGCAGTGCGGACGGGGGTAATGAAAAACTGTTTTTT.

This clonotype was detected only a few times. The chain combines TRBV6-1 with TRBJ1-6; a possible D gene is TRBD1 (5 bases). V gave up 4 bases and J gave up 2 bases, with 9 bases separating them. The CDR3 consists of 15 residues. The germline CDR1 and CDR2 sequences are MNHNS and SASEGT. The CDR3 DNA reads TGTGCCAGCAGTGTCAGGGCGACCTATAATTCACCCCTCCACTTT. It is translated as CASSVRATYNSPLHF.

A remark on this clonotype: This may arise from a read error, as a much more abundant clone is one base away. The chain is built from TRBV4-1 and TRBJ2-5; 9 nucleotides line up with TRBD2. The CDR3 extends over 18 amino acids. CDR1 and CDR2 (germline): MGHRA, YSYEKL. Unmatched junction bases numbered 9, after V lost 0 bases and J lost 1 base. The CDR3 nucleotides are TGCGCCAGCAGCCAAGATATGGCTAGCGGGGCAGCCCAAGAGACCCAGTACTTC. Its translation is CASSQDMASGAAQETQYF.

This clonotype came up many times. The CDR3 nucleotides are TGTGCCAGCAGCCCTACCACAGGGGTAGTAAGCTATGGCTACACCTTC. This encodes CASSPTTGVVSYGYTF. This chain links TRBV6-6 with TRBJ1-2; 7 nucleotides line up with TRBD1. Germline CDR1 is MNHNY and CDR2 is SVGAGI (reference sequence). The CDR3 is 16 residues long. J gave up 4 bases and V 6 bases, and 14 bases lay outside the gene matches.

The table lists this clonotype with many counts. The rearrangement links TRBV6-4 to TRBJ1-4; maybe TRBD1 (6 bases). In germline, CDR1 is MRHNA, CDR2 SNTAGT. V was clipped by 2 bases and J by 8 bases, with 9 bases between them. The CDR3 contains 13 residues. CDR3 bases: TGTGCCAGCAGTGACAACGGGGGCGAAAAACTGTTTTTT. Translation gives CASSDNGGEKLFF.

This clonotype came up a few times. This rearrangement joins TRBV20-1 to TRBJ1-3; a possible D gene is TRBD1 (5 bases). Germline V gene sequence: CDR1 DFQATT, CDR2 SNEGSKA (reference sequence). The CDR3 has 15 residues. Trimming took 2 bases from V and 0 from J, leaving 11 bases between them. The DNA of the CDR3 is TGCAGTGCTAGACCAGGGACCGGCTCTGGAAACACCATATATTTT. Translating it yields CSARPGTGSGNTIYF.

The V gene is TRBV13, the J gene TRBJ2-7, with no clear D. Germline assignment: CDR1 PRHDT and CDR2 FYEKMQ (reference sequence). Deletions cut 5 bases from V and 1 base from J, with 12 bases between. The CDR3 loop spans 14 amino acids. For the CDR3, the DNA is TGTGCCAGCAGCCCCGGTTGGGGATCCTACGAGCAGTACTTC. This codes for CASSPGWGSYEQYF.

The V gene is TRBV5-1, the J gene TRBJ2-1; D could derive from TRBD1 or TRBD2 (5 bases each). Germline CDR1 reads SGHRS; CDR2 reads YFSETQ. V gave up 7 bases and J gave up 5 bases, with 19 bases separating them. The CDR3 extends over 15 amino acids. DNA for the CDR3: TGCGCCAGCCATCTAACGGGGCCCCAGGACAATGAGCAGTTCTTC. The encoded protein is CASHLTGPQDNEQFF.